This T cell receptor (beta chain) was recorded in a study of early stage breast cancer tumors. Across the study: Most invasive tumors, about 75% of the 16, were ER+/PR+/HER2-. Around 9.8-fold was the mean read coverage per sample. Study outcomes and limitations: Compared with adjacent normal breast tissue, tumors showed around 2.7-fold greater T cell density and higher clonality. In about 90% of the 16 patients, blood comparison separated tumor from normal breast.

Method: immunoSEQ multiplex PCR; TCRdb's copy keeps in-frame clones and lacks some. The table lists some 19,000 clones, 76% of them singletons, with about 27% in the top ten. Concerning this clone: Its antigen is undetermined.

The ends were cut back, 6 bases at V and 6 bases at J, with 15 bases in the middle. This CDR3 is 13 amino acids long. Germline V gives CDR1 SQVTM, CDR2 ANQGSEA. The sequence derives from a person aged 55 to 70 with breast cancer. The chain joins TRBV29-1 to TRBJ1-5; TRBD1 is a possible D gene (6 bases). The sequencing sample was made of blood. DNA for the CDR3: TGCAGCGTGGAACAGGGAGGCGGTCAGCCCCAGCATTTT. The encoded protein is CSVEQGGGQPQHF.